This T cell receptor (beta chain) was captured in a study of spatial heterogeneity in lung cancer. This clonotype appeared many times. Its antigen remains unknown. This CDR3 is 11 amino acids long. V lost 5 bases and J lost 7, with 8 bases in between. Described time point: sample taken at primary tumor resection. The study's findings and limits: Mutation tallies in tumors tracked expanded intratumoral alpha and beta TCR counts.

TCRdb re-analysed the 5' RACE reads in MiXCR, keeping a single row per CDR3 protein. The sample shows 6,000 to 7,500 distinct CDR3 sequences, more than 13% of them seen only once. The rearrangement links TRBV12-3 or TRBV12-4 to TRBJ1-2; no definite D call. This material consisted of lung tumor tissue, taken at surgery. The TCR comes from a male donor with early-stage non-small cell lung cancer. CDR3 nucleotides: TGTGCCAGCAGTCCCTCTGTTGGCTACACCTTC. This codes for CASSPSVGYTF.